The present T cell receptor beta chain was sequenced within a study of OX40 agonist ivuxolimab in advanced cancers. About the study: Those treated in dose escalation had hepatocellular carcinoma, melanoma, renal cell cancer or head and neck cancer. Three dose-escalation patients had partial responses: one with hepatocellular carcinoma and two with cutaneous melanoma. General study findings and limits: CD4+ and CD8+ T cells in blood underwent clonal expansion by week 6 at 0.1 to 3.0 mg/kg.

The repertoire was sequenced with immunoSEQ multiplex PCR; TCRdb's copy has only in-frame clones and lacks some. Here the sample spans roughly 81,000 clones, 88% being singletons. Trimming took 5 bases from V and 0 from J, leaving 15 bases between them. CDR1 is SEHNR, CDR2 FQNEAQ, per germline (reference sequence). This CDR3 contains 16 residues. This clone was seen only once. No antigen is known for it. Sequences were derived from CD4+ or CD8+ T cells sorted from blood, sampled in a trial of the OX40 agonist ivuxolimab. This chain uses TRBV7-9 with TRBJ2-3, with TRBD1 as a possible D gene (6 bases). The sequence derives from an adult with an advanced solid tumor such as melanoma, head and neck, liver or kidney cancer. CDR3 in amino acids: CASSPTPGASTDTQYF. CDR3 sequence (DNA): TGTGCCAGCAGCCCTACCCCAGGGGCTAGCACAGATACGCAGTATTTT.